These 13 T cell receptor beta chains were sequenced from one sample in a study of blood T cell repertoires in COVID-19. Generated by immunoSEQ multiplex PCR, the TCRdb table keeps only in-frame clones and is missing some. The table includes over 130,000 clones, less than 90% detected once. The sequencing input was peripheral blood. All receptors derive from a young man with COVID-19, enrolled during active disease.

The chain has TRBV19 and TRBJ2-3; 14 bases match TRBD2. V gave up 4 bases and J gave up 11 bases; unmatched junction bases: 8. Germline V gene lookup returns CDR1 LNHDA and CDR2 SQIVND (reference sequence). The CDR3 extends over 15 amino acids. CDR3: CASSTGLAGGRRQYF. The CDR3 DNA is TGTGCCAGTAGTACCGGACTAGCGGGGGGACGTCGGCAGTATTTT.

The genes are TRBV2 and TRBJ1-2; 8 bases are shared with TRBD1. Trimming took 6 bases from V and 7 from J; bases not matched to a gene: 10. In germline, CDR1 is SNHLY, CDR2 FYNNEI. The CDR3 is 14 amino acids. The chain's CDR3 is CASSRQGPNAGYTF. DNA of the CDR3: TGTGCCAGCAGCCGACAGGGGCCTAACGCTGGCTACACCTTC.

The chain has TRBV7-3 and TRBJ2-1; D unresolved. The CDR3 loop spans 17 amino acids. CDR1 and CDR2 from the germline V gene are SGHTA and FQGTGA. V lost 1 base to trimming and J lost 0 bases, with 13 bases between them. This CDR3 reads CASSLKWYLSSYNEQFF. The CDR3 nucleotides read TGTGCCAGCAGCTTAAAATGGTACCTGAGCTCCTACAATGAGCAGTTCTTC.

This clone was seen once. The CDR3 sequence is CASSRGTSGSTNEQFF. Here the CDR3 DNA reads TGTGCCAGCAGCCGAGGAACTAGCGGGAGTACCAATGAGCAGTTCTTC. The chain combines TRBV5-4 with TRBJ2-1, with TRBD2 identical over 11 bases. CDR1 and CDR2 (germline): SGHNT, YYREEE (reference sequence). J was trimmed by 6 bases and V by 4 bases; bases with no gene match: 9. This CDR3 has 16 residues.

This clone was picked up a small number of times. Germline and junction disagree at one end, which may indicate a read error. The CDR3 is CASSLDSGGANEQFF. DNA of the CDR3: TGTGCTAGCAGCTTAGATTCGGGAGGGGCCAATGAGCAGTTCTTC. The rearrangement links TRBV7-7 to TRBJ2-1; 8 bases agree with TRBD2. This CDR3 contains 15 residues. Germline CDR1 SSHAT, CDR2 FNYEAQ (reference sequence).

This chain uses TRBV28 with TRBJ1-4; 7 nucleotides align to TRBD1. CDR1 is MDHEN and CDR2 is SYDVKM in the germline V gene. Trimming removed 6 bases from V and 8 bases from J; junction bases left unmatched: 9. The CDR3 extends over 14 amino acids. CDR3 sequence: CASSTTGRREKLFF. CDR3 nucleotide sequence: TGTGCCAGCAGCACGACAGGGAGGCGCGAAAAACTGTTTTTT. The full variable domain, rest sourced from reference TRBV28 and TRBJ1-4, is DVKVTQSSRYLVKRTGEKVFLECVQDMDHENMFWYRQDPGLGLRLIYFSYDVKMKEKGDIPEGYSVSREKKERFSLILESASTNQTSMYLCASSTTGRREKLFFGSGTQLSVL.

CDR3 sequence reads: CASSDRSSGNTIYF. In DNA, the CDR3 is TGTGCCAGCTCGGACAGGAGCTCTGGAAACACCATATATTTT. The chain joins TRBV2 to TRBJ1-3; 7 positions agree with TRBD1. The CDR3 consists of 14 residues. Germline loops: CDR1 SNHLY, CDR2 FYNNEI. V lost 8 bases and J lost 0; bases outside the gene matches: 4.

The gene calls are TRBV23-1 and TRBJ1-5; 9 bases line up with TRBD1. TRBV23-1 counts as an open reading frame of uncertain function. After removal of 0 bases from V and 7 bases from J, the junction contained 7 bases not matched to a gene. The CDR3 length is 16 residues. For the CDR3, the DNA is TGCGCCAGCAGTCAATCGGGACAGGGCCGCTTCCAGCCCCAGCATTTT. It specifies CASSQSGQGRFQPQHF.

This sequence joins TRBV12-5 and TRBJ2-3; 7 bases align to TRBD2. This CDR3 is 16 amino acids long. Germline CDR1 is LGHNT and CDR2 is FRNRAP. Unmatched junction bases numbered 13, after V lost 6 bases and J lost 4 bases. The CDR3 loop reads CASGSSGVGGADTQYF. Written as DNA, the CDR3 is TGTGCTAGTGGGAGCTCGGGAGTTGGGGGGGCAGATACGCAGTATTTT.

This rearrangement joins TRBV28 to TRBJ2-7; D gene ambiguous. The CDR3 contains 12 residues. Germline loops: CDR1 MDHEN, CDR2 SYDVKM. The ends were cut back, 7 bases at V and 9 bases at J, with 16 bases in the middle. CDR3 sequence reads: CASTRRSGVQYF. In DNA form, the CDR3 reads TGTGCCAGCACCCGTCGGTCGGGTGTGCAGTACTTC.

The chain is built from TRBV7-9 and TRBJ2-1, with D possibly matching TRBD2 (6 bases). The CDR3 is 14 residues long. CDR1 SEHNR and CDR2 FQNEAQ come from the germline V gene (reference sequence). The V end lost 4 bases, the J end lost 6 bases, and 13 bases lay between the germline ends. The CDR3 DNA is TGTGCCAGCAGCTCGACCCTAGCGACCAATGAGCAGTTCTTC. Protein: CASSSTLATNEQFF.

This chain joins TRBV29-1 and TRBJ1-4, with TRBD1 as a possible D gene (5 bases). This CDR3 is built from 14 residues. Germline V gives CDR1 SQVTM, CDR2 ANQGSEA. V lost 1 base, J lost 4 bases, and 10 bases lay in between. CDR3 amino acids: CSVEGRGNNEKLFF. For the CDR3, the DNA is TGCAGCGTTGAAGGGAGGGGAAATAATGAAAAACTGTTTTTT.

The chain has TRBV18 and TRBJ1-1, with no clear D. The V gene's germline CDR1 is KGHSH and CDR2 LQKENI. CDR3 length: 13 amino acids. The V gene lost 0 bases and the J gene lost 7 bases, with 9 bases spanning the gap. The CDR3 DNA is TGTGCCAGCTCACCACCGGGTCAGGATGAAGCTTTCTTT. Translated, it gives CASSPPGQDEAFF.